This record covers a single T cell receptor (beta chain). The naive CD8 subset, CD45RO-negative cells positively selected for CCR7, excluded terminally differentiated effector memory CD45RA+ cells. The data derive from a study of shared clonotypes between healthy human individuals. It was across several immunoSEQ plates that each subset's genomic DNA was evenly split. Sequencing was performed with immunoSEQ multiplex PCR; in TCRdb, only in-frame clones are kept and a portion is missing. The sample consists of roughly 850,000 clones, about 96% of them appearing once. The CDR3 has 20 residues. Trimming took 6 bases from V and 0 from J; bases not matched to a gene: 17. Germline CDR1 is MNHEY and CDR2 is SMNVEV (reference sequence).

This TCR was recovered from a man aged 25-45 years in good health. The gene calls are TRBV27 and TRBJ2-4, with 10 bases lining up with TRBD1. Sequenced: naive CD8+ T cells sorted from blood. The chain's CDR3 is CASSPPWLSRDRGAKNIQYF. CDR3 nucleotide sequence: TGTGCCAGCAGCCCCCCCTGGTTATCCCGGGACAGGGGAGCCAAAAACATTCAGTACTTC.